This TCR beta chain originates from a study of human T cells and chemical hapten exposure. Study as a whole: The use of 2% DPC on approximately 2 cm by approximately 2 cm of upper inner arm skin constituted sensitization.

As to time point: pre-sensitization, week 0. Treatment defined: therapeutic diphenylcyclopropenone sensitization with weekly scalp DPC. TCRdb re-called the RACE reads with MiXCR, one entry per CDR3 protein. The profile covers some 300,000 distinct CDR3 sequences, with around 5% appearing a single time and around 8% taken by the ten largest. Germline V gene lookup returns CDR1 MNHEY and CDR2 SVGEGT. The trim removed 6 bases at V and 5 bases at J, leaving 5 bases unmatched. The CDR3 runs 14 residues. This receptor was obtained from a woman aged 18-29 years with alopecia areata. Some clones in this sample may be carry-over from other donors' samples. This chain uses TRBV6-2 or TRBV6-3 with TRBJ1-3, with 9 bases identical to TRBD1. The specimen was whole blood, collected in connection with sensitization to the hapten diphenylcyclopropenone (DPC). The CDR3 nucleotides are TGTGCCAGCAGAGAAGACAGGGGGAGAAACACCATATATTTT. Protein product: CASREDRGRNTIYF.